This T cell receptor (beta chain) appears in the sequencing data of a study of technical replicates of blood from a few donors. Profiled with immunoSEQ multiplex PCR; TCRdb holds only in-frame clones, not every one. The top ten clones hold approximately 0.36% of a sample with some 70,000 clones, approximately 92% of them seen once. The ends lost 9 bases at V and 4 bases at J; junction bases unmatched: 2. Germline V gene data show CDR1 as SNHLY and CDR2 as FYNNEI. This CDR3 is 12 amino acids long. Sequences were obtained from T cells isolated from PBMCs. The chain employs TRBV2 and TRBJ1-5; 8 positions match TRBD1. The origin of this receptor is a human donor in good health. The CDR3 is CASGQGNQPQHF. DNA of the CDR3: TGTGCCAGTGGACAGGGTAATCAGCCCCAGCATTTT.